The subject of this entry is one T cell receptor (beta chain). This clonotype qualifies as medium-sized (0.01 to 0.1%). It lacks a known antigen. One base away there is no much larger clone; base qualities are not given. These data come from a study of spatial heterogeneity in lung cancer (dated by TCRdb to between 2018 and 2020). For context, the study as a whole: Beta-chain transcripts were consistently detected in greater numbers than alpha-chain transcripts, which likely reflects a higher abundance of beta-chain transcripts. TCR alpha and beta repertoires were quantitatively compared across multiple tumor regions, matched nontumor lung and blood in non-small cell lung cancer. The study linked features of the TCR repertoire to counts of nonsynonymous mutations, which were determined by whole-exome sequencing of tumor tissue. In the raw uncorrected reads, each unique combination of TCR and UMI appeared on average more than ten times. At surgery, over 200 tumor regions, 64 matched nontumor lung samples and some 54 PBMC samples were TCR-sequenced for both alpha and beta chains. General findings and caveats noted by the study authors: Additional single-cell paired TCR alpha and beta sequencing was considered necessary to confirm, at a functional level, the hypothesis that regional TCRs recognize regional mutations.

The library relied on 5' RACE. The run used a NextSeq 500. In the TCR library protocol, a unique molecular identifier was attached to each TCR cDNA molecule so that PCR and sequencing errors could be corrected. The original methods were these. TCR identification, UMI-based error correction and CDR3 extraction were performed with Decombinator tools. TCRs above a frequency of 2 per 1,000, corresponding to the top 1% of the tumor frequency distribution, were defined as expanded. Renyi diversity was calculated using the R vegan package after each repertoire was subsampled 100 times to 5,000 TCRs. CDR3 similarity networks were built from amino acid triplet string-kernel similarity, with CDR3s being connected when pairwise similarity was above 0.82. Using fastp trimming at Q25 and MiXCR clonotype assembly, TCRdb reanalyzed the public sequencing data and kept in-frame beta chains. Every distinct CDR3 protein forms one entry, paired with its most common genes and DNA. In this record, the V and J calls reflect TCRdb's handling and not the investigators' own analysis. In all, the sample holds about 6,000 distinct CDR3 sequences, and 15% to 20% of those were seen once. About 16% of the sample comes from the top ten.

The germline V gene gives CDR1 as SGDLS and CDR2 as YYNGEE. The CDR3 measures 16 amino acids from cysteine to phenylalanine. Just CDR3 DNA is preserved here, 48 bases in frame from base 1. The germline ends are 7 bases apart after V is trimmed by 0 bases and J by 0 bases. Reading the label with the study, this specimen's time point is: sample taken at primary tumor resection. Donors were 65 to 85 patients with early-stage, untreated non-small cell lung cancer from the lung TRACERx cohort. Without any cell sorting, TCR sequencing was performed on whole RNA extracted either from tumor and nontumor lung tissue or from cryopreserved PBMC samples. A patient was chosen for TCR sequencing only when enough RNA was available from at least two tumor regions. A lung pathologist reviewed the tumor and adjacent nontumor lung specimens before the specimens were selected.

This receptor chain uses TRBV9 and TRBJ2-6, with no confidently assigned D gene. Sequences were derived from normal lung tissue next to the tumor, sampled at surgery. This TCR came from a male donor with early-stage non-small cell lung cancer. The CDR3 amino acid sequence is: CASSVEGNSGANVLTF. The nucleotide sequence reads TGTGCCAGCAGCGTAGAAGGGAACTCTGGGGCCAACGTCCTGACTTTC.